Each of the 25 T cell receptor beta chains below was sequenced from the same sample in a study of memory CD4+ T cells and cytomegalovirus serostatus. The sort gate was single viable CD3+CD4+CD8-CD45RO+ cells for memory CD4+ T cells. Sequencing was performed with immunoSEQ multiplex PCR; in TCRdb, only in-frame clones are kept and a portion is missing. The data hold tens of thousands of clones, with roughly 74% observed a single time. Material: memory CD4+ T cells from blood. These TCRs come from an adult in good health and CMV-seropositive.

The CDR3 nucleotides read TGTGCCAGCAGCCAAGATCGGGACGGGCGGAATGGCTACACCTTC. Translating it yields CASSQDRDGRNGYTF. The rearrangement links TRBV4-2 to TRBJ1-2; possible D gene TRBD1, 5 bases. The CDR3 runs 15 residues. V shed 0 bases and J shed 6 bases, with 14 bases lying between them. Germline CDR1 reads LGHNA; CDR2 reads YNFKEQ.

This clone turned up a few times. This CDR3 is also generated by other DNA sequences in the sample. The V and J genes are TRBV5-1 and TRBJ1-2; 7 bases map to TRBD1. This CDR3 is 15 amino acids long. The junction had 4 bases not matched to a gene; V was cut back by 0 bases and J by 2 bases. The germline gives CDR1 SGHRS, CDR2 YFSETQ. CDR3 sequence reads: CASSLGGQENYGYTF. DNA for the CDR3: TGCGCCAGCAGCTTGGGCGGACAGGAAAACTATGGCTACACCTTC.

This clone has just a few counts. The V gene is TRBV6-1, the J gene TRBJ2-3; no definite D call. The CDR3 has 13 amino acids. V lost 5 bases to trimming and J lost 5 bases, with 11 bases between them. The V gene's germline CDR1 is MNHNS and CDR2 SASEGT. In DNA form, the CDR3 reads TGTGCCAGCAGTTATACAGATAAAGATACGCAGTATTTT. Its translation is CASSYTDKDTQYF.

This clone appeared once. The chain couples TRBV6-6 to TRBJ1-5; D is possibly TRBD1 (5 bases). Trimming cost V 5 bases and J 2 bases, with 13 bases left between them. The CDR3 consists of 15 residues. Germline values: CDR1 MNHNY, CDR2 SVGAGI (reference sequence). CDR3 loop: CASSQGEVGNQPQHF. DNA for the CDR3: TGTGCCAGCAGTCAAGGGGAGGTAGGCAATCAGCCCCAGCATTTT.

The J gene is TRBJ1-4, the V gene TRBV14, with 8 bases aligning to TRBD1. The trim removed 3 bases at V and 8 bases at J, leaving 8 bases unmatched. Germline CDR1 reads SGHDN; CDR2 reads FVKESK. The CDR3 has 15 residues. DNA for the CDR3: TGTGCCAGCAGCCAGCTACAGGGGGTAGGGGAAAAACTGTTTTTT. Its translation is CASSQLQGVGEKLFF. The whole variable domain, filled in from reference TRBV14 and TRBJ1-4, reads EAGVTQFPSHSVIEKGQTVTLRCDPISGHDNLYWYRRVMGKEIKFLLHFVKESKQDESGMPNNRFLAERTGGTYSTLKVQPAELEDSGVYFCASSQLQGVGEKLFFGSGTQLSVL.

This chain links TRBV6-5 with TRBJ1-3, with D hard to call. The CDR3 is 15 residues long. Germline CDR1 and CDR2: MNHEY and SVGAGI. V was cut by 6 bases and J by 4 bases, with 16 bases left in between. CDR3 nucleotides: TGTGCCAGCAGCCAAACCGGCGACGGGGGAAACACCATATATTTT. This translates into CASSQTGDGGNTIYF.

V gene TRBV7-2 combines with J gene TRBJ1-2; D possibly corresponds to TRBD1 (5 bases). Trimming took 6 bases from V and 5 from J, leaving 16 bases between them. The CDR3 contains 14 residues. Germline CDR1 SGHTA, CDR2 FQGNSA. CDR3 nucleotide sequence: TGTGCCAGCAGTGGGGGGGTTGGTGGATATGGCTACACCTTC. This codes for CASSGGVGGYGYTF.

CDR3 sequence: CASSEDWDYGYTF. The CDR3 coding sequence is TGTGCCAGCAGTGAGGACTGGGACTATGGCTACACCTTC. This rearrangement joins TRBV2 to TRBJ1-2; D is unresolved. Per the germline V gene, CDR1 is SNHLY and CDR2 is FYNNEI. Trimming shortened V by 3 bases and J by 3 bases, and 8 bases separated the two germline ends. This CDR3 region has 13 residues.

This clone appeared a few times. This chain connects TRBV18 to TRBJ2-7; TRBD1 might be the D (5 bases). Germline V CDR1 and CDR2: KGHSH, LQKENI. This CDR3 comprises 14 residues. The V end lost 3 bases, the J end lost 5 bases, and 14 bases lay between the germline ends. The CDR3 DNA follows: TGTGCCAGCTCACCTCGTCAGGGTGGGGACGAGCAGTACTTC. It encodes CASSPRQGGDEQYF.

This clone appeared a few times. V usage is TRBV7-2 and J usage is TRBJ2-7; 12 positions agree with TRBD2. The CDR3 is made up of 15 amino acids. Germline assignment: CDR1 SGHTA and CDR2 FQGNSA. V shed 5 bases and J 0 bases; nucleotides not matched to a gene: 2. This CDR3 reads CASSPSGGASYEQYF. The CDR3 DNA is TGTGCCAGCAGCCCTAGCGGGGGGGCCTCCTACGAGCAGTACTTC.

The genes are TRBV18 and TRBJ1-6, with TRBD1 matching over 9 bases. Trimming cost V 3 bases and J 7 bases; bases outside gene matches: 16. Germline V gene sequence: CDR1 KGHSH, CDR2 LQKENI. The CDR3 contains 19 residues. CDR3 region: CASSPTKDRGYGENSPLHF. The CDR3 region has the DNA TGTGCCAGCTCACCGACCAAGGACAGGGGCTATGGGGAAAATTCACCCCTCCACTTT.

V usage is TRBV5-5 and J usage is TRBJ2-5; D is unresolved. In germline, CDR1 is SGHKS, CDR2 YYEKEE (reference sequence). The CDR3 length is 14 residues. V was trimmed by 4 bases and J by 1 base, leaving 11 bases between them. The CDR3 sequence is CASSPDGVQETQYF. CDR3 bases: TGTGCCAGCAGCCCAGACGGCGTCCAAGAGACCCAGTACTTC.

The gene calls are TRBV4-3 and TRBJ1-2; no definite D call. The CDR3 has 16 residues. CDR1 and CDR2 (germline): LGHNA, YSLEER. V gave up 0 bases and J gave up 4 bases, with 15 bases separating them. CDR3 region: CASSQELGRDGYGYTF. The DNA for the CDR3 is TGCGCCAGCAGCCAAGAGCTCGGCAGAGATGGCTATGGCTACACCTTC.

This chain joins TRBV5-1 and TRBJ1-1; TRBD1 aligns across 7 bases. The CDR3 is 16 residues long. J was trimmed by 1 base and V by 3 bases; bases with no gene match: 9. Germline values: CDR1 SGHRS, CDR2 YFSETQ. The CDR3 DNA is TGCGCCAGCAGCTCCGCCACAGGGGCGGGGAACACTGAAGCTTTCTTT. Amino acids: CASSSATGAGNTEAFF.

The chain joins TRBV10-1 to TRBJ2-4, with D possibly being TRBD2 (5 bases). This CDR3 is 16 amino acids long. In germline, CDR1 is WNHNN, CDR2 SYGVQD (reference sequence). The ends were cut back, 2 bases at V and 3 bases at J, with 14 bases in the middle. The CDR3 nucleotides read TGCGCCAGCAGTGAGAGTTTGGGAGAGGGCAAAAACATTCAGTACTTC. It translates to CASSESLGEGKNIQYF.

The chain is built from TRBV11-1 and TRBJ1-2, with D tentatively TRBD1 (5 bases). In germline, CDR1 is SGHAT, CDR2 FQDESV (reference sequence). V was pared by 5 bases and J by 5 bases, with 24 bases between. The CDR3 spans 17 residues. CDR3 nucleotide sequence: TGTGCCAGCAGCCCCGGGGCCAGGGATTCATCTTTATATGGCTACACCTTC. Its protein is CASSPGARDSSLYGYTF. Full variable domain (remainder filled in from reference TRBV11-1 and TRBJ1-2): EAEVAQSPRYKITEKSQAVAFWCDPISGHATLYWYRQILGQGPELLVQFQDESVVDDSQLPKDRFSAERLKGVDSTLKIQPAELGDSAMYLCASSPGARDSSLYGYTFGSGTRLTVV.

This clone showed up just once. The chain recombines TRBV7-2 with TRBJ2-1, with a tentative D call TRBD1 (6 bases). With 2 bases removed from V and 4 bases from J, the gap between germline ends came to 9 bases. CDR1 SGHTA and CDR2 FQGNSA come from the germline V gene. This CDR3 comprises 14 residues. The CDR3, as DNA: TGTGCCAGCAGCTTAAGGGGGAAGTACAATGAGCAGTTCTTC. Its protein product is CASSLRGKYNEQFF.

The chain uses TRBV7-9 and TRBJ1-2, with 7 nucleotides matching TRBD1. The CDR3 has 12 residues. With V trimmed by 4 bases and J by 9 bases, 5 bases remained unmatched. CDR1 SEHNR and CDR2 FQNEAQ come from the germline V gene (reference sequence). The CDR3 region is CASSSRTGSYTF. The CDR3 coding sequence is TGTGCCAGCAGCTCCCGGACAGGAAGCTACACCTTC.

The chain links TRBV5-6 to TRBJ2-1; maybe TRBD1 (6 bases). Trimming stripped 0 bases from V and 7 bases from J, with 11 bases between. This CDR3 has 14 residues. Germline-derived CDR1 and CDR2 are SGHDT and YYEEEE. The CDR3 here is CASSLGTEGNEQFF. The CDR3 DNA is TGTGCCAGCAGCTTGGGGACAGAAGGGAATGAGCAGTTCTTC.

CDR3 in DNA: TGCGCCAGCGGTTGGACAGGGACGGGGGAGACCCAGTACTTC. Translation gives CASGWTGTGETQYF. V gene TRBV5-1 combines with J gene TRBJ2-5; 8 nucleotides agree with TRBD1. V was pared by 7 bases and J by 5 bases, with 10 bases of the junction left unmatched. Germline loops: CDR1 SGHRS, CDR2 YFSETQ. The CDR3 is 14 amino acids. Looking up the rest from reference TRBV5-1 and TRBJ2-5 gives the full variable domain: KAGVTQTPRYLIKTRGQQVTLSCSPISGHRSVSWYQQTPGQGLQFLFEYFSETQRNKGNFPGRFSGRQFSNSRSEMNVSTLELGDSALYLCASGWTGTGETQYFGPGTRLLVL.

The chain uses TRBV6-6 and TRBJ2-5; tentatively, D is TRBD1 (7 bases). Trimming pared 5 bases from V and 7 bases from J, leaving 11 bases between. Germline V gives CDR1 MNHNY, CDR2 SVGAGI (reference sequence). This CDR3 has 12 residues. The CDR3 region is CASSGQEGTQYF. The CDR3 coding sequence is TGTGCCAGCAGTGGACAGGAGGGGACCCAGTACTTC.

This clone was detected once. This sequence joins TRBV19 and TRBJ1-1; TRBD1 is a possible D gene (5 bases). CDR1 and CDR2 (germline): LNHDA, SQIVND (reference sequence). The length of the CDR3 is 13 residues. Trimming left V 5 bases short and J 3 bases short, with 10 bases between. The DNA for the CDR3 is TGTGCCAGTAGTTTACTGACAGACACTGAAGCTTTCTTT. Amino acids: CASSLLTDTEAFF.

The genes are TRBV19 and TRBJ2-3; no clear D gene. V was cut by 3 bases and J by 4 bases, with 8 bases left in between. Germline lookup yields CDR1 LNHDA and CDR2 SQIVND (reference sequence). The CDR3 extends over 13 amino acids. CDR3 in DNA: TGTGCCAGTAGTATTCTGAGGTCAGATACGCAGTATTTT. Its translation: CASSILRSDTQYF.

This chain uses TRBV18 with TRBJ2-7; possibly TRBD1 or TRBD2 for D (5 bases each). The germline V and J ends were trimmed by 4 bases and 0 bases, with 10 bases remaining between them. CDR3 length: 14 amino acids. Per germline, CDR1 KGHSH and CDR2 LQKENI. For the CDR3, the DNA is TGTGCCAGCTCACAGGGGAGAAGCTCCTACGAGCAGTACTTC. Protein product: CASSQGRSSYEQYF.

The DNA for the CDR3 is TGTGCCAGTAGTATAACGGGGACAGGGGCCTTGAACGGCTACACCTTC. Its translation: CASSITGTGALNGYTF. The J gene is TRBJ1-2, the V gene TRBV19, with 10 nucleotides matching TRBD1. The CDR3 length is 16 residues. Looked up from germline, CDR1 is LNHDA and CDR2 is SQIVND (reference sequence). The V gene end was trimmed by 2 bases and the J gene end by 8 bases; junction bases not matched to a gene: 11.